The rows below give T cell receptor beta chains drawn from one sample of a study of CD8 T cells in ankylosing spondylitis. From the 5' RACE reads, TCRdb called clonotypes with MiXCR, one entry per CDR3 protein. The sample consists of more than 300,000 distinct CDR3 sequences, more than 9% of them appearing once. Sequencing was performed on blood, either unsorted or a sorted T cell fraction (not recorded which). All receptors derive from a female donor with ankylosing spondylitis or in good health (not recorded which). The CDR3 runs from the conserved cysteine through the conserved F or W. Each record gives: J gene, V gene, clone size, CDR3 length, D gene, CDR3 DNA, CDR3 protein. The D gene is left open where the match is weak. Size is stated for part of the rows, as once, few or many counts, or as a class when the clone is expanded.

>TRBJ2-1|TRBV6-1|many|16|NA
TGTGCCAGCAGTGTTCCGGGACGGGAGAAATACAATGAGCAGTTCTTC
CASSVPGREKYNEQFF
>TRBJ2-7|TRBV28|few|15|NA
TGTGCCAGCAGTTTCAGGGGAGGCAGAACCTACGAGCAGTACTTC
CASSFRGGRTYEQYF
>TRBJ1-4|TRBV20-1|NA|15|NA
TGCAGTGCTAGAGATGCCGGGACCGATCCGGGGAAACTGTTTTTT
CSARDAGTDPGKLFF
>TRBJ1-1|TRBV3-1|NA|14|NA
TGTGCCAGCAGCCAAGTGGGGATGAACACTGAAGCTTTCTTT
CASSQVGMNTEAFF
>TRBJ2-1|TRBV6-1|NA|17|TRBD2
TGTGCCAGCAGTCGAACGATTACTAGCGGGAGGTCCCATGAGCAGTTCTTC
CASSRTITSGRSHEQFF
>TRBJ2-1|TRBV6-2/TRBV6-3|NA|13|NA
TGTGCCAGCAGTTGGGTTCCCTACAATGAGCAGTTCTTC
CASSWVPYNEQFF
>TRBJ1-5|TRBV7-9|many|15|NA
TGTGCCAGCAGCTTTGACCCAGGGACAAATCAGCCCCAGCATTTT
CASSFDPGTNQPQHF
>TRBJ2-7|TRBV5-4|many|17|NA
TGTGCCAGCAGCTTGGGGACCGGGACTCCTGCTGCCTACGAGCAGTACTTC
CASSLGTGTPAAYEQYF
>TRBJ2-3|TRBV28|NA|16|NA
TGTGCCTCCCAGTGGGCCCTACCCCCGGGGGTAGATACGCAGTATTTT
CASQWALPPGVDTQYF
>TRBJ2-7|TRBV2|NA|16|TRBD2
TGTGCCAGCAGTGAAGGTAGTGGACTAGGACTATACGAGCAGTACTTC
CASSEGSGLGLYEQYF
>TRBJ2-1|TRBV6-1|once|19|TRBD2
TGTGCCAGCAAACGCTCCGGACTAGCGGGAGGACCAACTGGCAATGATCAGTTCTTC
CASKRSGLAGGPTGNDQFF
>TRBJ2-3|TRBV7-2|many|16|NA
TGTGCCAGCAGCTCCCCGGACAGCTACCGGGCAGATACGCAGTATTTT
CASSSPDSYRADTQYF
>TRBJ1-5|TRBV28|NA|13|NA
TGTGCCACCCGTCGGGTACCCAATCAGCCCCAGCATTTT
CATRRVPNQPQHF
>TRBJ1-2|TRBV3-1|many|15|TRBD1
TGTGCCAGCAGCCGAGCCGGGACAGCTAACTATGGCTACACCTTC
CASSRAGTANYGYTF
>TRBJ2-7|TRBV5-1|many|15|NA
TGCGCCAGCAGCTTGGATCCGCGGAGCTCCTACGAGCAGTACTTC
CASSLDPRSSYEQYF
>TRBJ2-1|TRBV7-2|NA|15|NA
TGTGCCAGCAGCCCATTAAGAGGGGGGTACAATGAGCAGTTCTTC
CASSPLRGGYNEQFF
>TRBJ1-1|TRBV19|many|13|TRBD1
TGTGCCAGTAGTATAGACGGGACAGGGAAAGCTTTCTTT
CASSIDGTGKAFF
>TRBJ2-7|TRBV20-1|few|16|TRBD1
TGCAGTGCTAGAGATCGAAGGGACAGCTCATCCTACGAGCAGTACTTC
CSARDRRDSSSYEQYF
>TRBJ2-2|TRBV6-1|NA|13|TRBD2
TGTGCCAGCAGGAGGGAGGGGACCGGGGAGCTGTTTTTT
CASRREGTGELFF
>TRBJ1-1|TRBV2|NA|14|NA
TGTGCCAGCAGTGTTGTAGGAATAAACACTGAAGCTTTCTTT
CASSVVGINTEAFF
>TRBJ2-3|TRBV5-1|many|17|TRBD2
TGCGCCAGCAGCTTTTACGGACTAGCGGGGGGCACAGATACGCAGTATTTT
CASSFYGLAGGTDTQYF
>TRBJ2-7|TRBV11-2|few|16|TRBD2
TGTGCCAGCAGCCACCATAGCGGGAGTGGTTCCTACGAGCAGTACTTC
CASSHHSGSGSYEQYF
>TRBJ2-1|TRBV4-1|few|15|NA
TGCGCCAGCAGCCAAAACGCGGGTTCCTACAATGAGCAGTTCTTC
CASSQNAGSYNEQFF
>TRBJ2-1|TRBV5-1|many|15|TRBD2
TGCGCCAGCAGCGTAGCGGGAGCGACCTACAATGAGCAGTTCTTC
CASSVAGATYNEQFF
>TRBJ2-1|TRBV12-3/TRBV12-4|NA|14|TRBD1
TGTGCCAGCAGTTACGGACAGGTGGGCGATGAGCAGTTCTTC
CASSYGQVGDEQFF
>TRBJ2-1|TRBV28|few|16|TRBD2
TGTGCCAGCAGTACCAGCGGGGTAAAGCTTATGAATGAGCAGTTCTTC
CASSTSGVKLMNEQFF
>TRBJ2-2|TRBV5-1|few|16|TRBD1
TGCGCCAGTGAGGTCACAGGGGGCGCGGACACCGGGGAGCTGTTTTTT
CASEVTGGADTGELFF
>TRBJ1-1|TRBV27|many|13|TRBD1
TGTGCCAGCCCTCACAGGGGGCCCACTGAAGCTTTCTTT
CASPHRGPTEAFF
>TRBJ1-2|TRBV12-3/TRBV12-4|many|13|TRBD1
TGTGCCTCATTTCCGGACAGGGAGGGTGGCTACACCTTC
CASFPDREGGYTF
>TRBJ2-2|TRBV20-1|NA|16|TRBD1
TGCAGTGCCGCTGAGCCTAGACAGGGGAACACCGGGGAGCTGTTTTTT
CSAAEPRQGNTGELFF
>TRBJ1-5|TRBV19|few|18|NA
TGTGCCAGTAGACGGGACACCCGGGGATCTAGCTCAAATCAGCCCCAGCATTTT
CASRRDTRGSSSNQPQHF
>TRBJ1-1|TRBV29-1|many|13|NA
TGCAGCGTTGATCAGGGACGGGCCACTGAAGCTTTCTTT
CSVDQGRATEAFF
>TRBJ2-1|TRBV14|NA|12|NA
TGTGCCAGCAGCCAAGACTGGGGAAAATCTTTCTTC
CASSQDWGKSFF
>TRBJ1-3|TRBV5-1|many|17|NA
TGCGCCAGCAGCTTGGACCCCGGGACTGCAGGAAGAAACACCATATATTTT
CASSLDPGTAGRNTIYF
>TRBJ1-1|TRBV12-3/TRBV12-4|many|15|TRBD1
TGTGCCAGCAGCCTAAACAGGGGTGCGAACACTGAAGCTTTCTTT
CASSLNRGANTEAFF
>TRBJ2-3|TRBV5-1|NA|17|TRBD2
TGCGCCAGCAGCATAGGAGGGAGCGGGGGGGCTCCTGATACGCAGTATTTT
CASSIGGSGGAPDTQYF